This paragraph covers one TCR beta chain sequence. What it binds is not known. The data stem from a study of shared clonotypes between healthy human individuals. At the level of the study: Each donor contributed plates that comprised three CD4 naive, three CD4 memory, two CD8 naive and one CD8 memory. Study-level results: In four donors, roughly 5.2% of naive CD4 clonotypes appeared in common.

This CDR3 has 13 amino acids. Germline trimming cut 10 bases from V and 4 bases from J; bases unmatched to any gene: 10. The germline CDR1 and CDR2 sequences are MNHEY and SMNVEV (reference sequence). An even split of each subset's genomic DNA across several immunoSEQ plates was performed. Sorted-subset replicate PCR reactions contained approximately 190 ng DNA, corresponding to about 30,000 T cell genomes. The assay was immunoSEQ multiplex PCR, and TCRdb's table has in-frame clones only and misses some. The sample carries around 560,000 clones, approximately 96% recorded once. Only CD45RO-negative cells positively selected for CCR7 counted as naive CD8 cells, so terminally differentiated effector memory CD45RA+ cells were excluded.

The sequenced sample was naive CD8+ T cells sorted from blood. This chain uses TRBV27 with TRBJ2-7, with TRBD2 matching over 7 bases. This receptor was taken from a woman aged 25 to 39 in good health. CDR3 sequence (DNA): TGTGCCACCCGGGGAGGGCCCGAATACGAGCAGTACTTC. It translates to CATRGGPEYEQYF.